The present T cell receptor (beta chain) was sequenced within a study of response to subunit inactivated influenza vaccine. Each CDR3 protein gets one entry after TCRdb re-called the RT-PCR reads with MiXCR. This table holds 650,000 to 850,000 distinct CDR3 sequences, about 14% found once. CDR1 is MNHEY and CDR2 is SVGEGT in the germline V gene. V was shortened by 1 base and J by 1 base, with 14 bases between the two germline ends. The CDR3 totals 17 residues. The sample consisted of PBMCs from blood, taken approximately 15 days before vaccination. The receptor was derived from a man in his fifties who received an inactivated influenza vaccine. The chain combines TRBV6-2 or TRBV6-3 with TRBJ1-5, with D hard to call. The chain's CDR3 is CASSYWREGRSNQPQHF. The DNA of the CDR3 is TGTGCCAGCAGTTACTGGCGGGAAGGGAGAAGCAATCAGCCCCAGCATTTT.